These 2 T cell receptor beta chains share one sample of origin, sequenced in a study of monozygotic twins with inflammatory bowel disease. TCRdb re-called the 5' RACE reads, yielding one record per CDR3 amino acid sequence without DNA. The record lists some 150,000 distinct CDR3 sequences, of which the ten most abundant hold 0.95% to 1.5%. Sequenced input: blood. These receptors were collected from a human donor with ulcerative colitis or Crohn's disease, or a healthy co-twin of an affected twin (not recorded which).

V gene TRBV7-9 combines with J gene TRBJ2-3. The CDR3 is 14 residues long. Germline CDR1 is SEHNR and CDR2 is FQNEAQ (reference sequence). CDR3 region: CASALRESTDTQYF. Full variable domain (missing parts from reference TRBV7-9 and TRBJ2-3): DTGVSQNPRHKITKRGQNVTFRCDPISEHNRLYWYRQTLGQGPEFLTYFQNEAQLEKSRLLSDRFSAERPKGSFSTLEIQRTEQGDSAMYLCASALRESTDTQYFGPGTRLTVL.

The chain recombines TRBV7-2 with TRBJ2-1; the D call of TRBD2 rests on TCRdb alone, since no DNA is present to check it. The CDR3 contains 17 residues. Germline CDR1 reads SGHTA; CDR2 reads FQGNSA. CDR3 loop: CASPIGRENGYYNEQFF.